This TCR beta chain was obtained from a study of T cells after yellow fever vaccination. Study results and caveats: Contamination of FACS-sorted repertoires by abundant clonotypes from the bulk population could occur.

There are 13 residues in the CDR3. Trimming removed 1 base at V and 5 bases at J, with 9 bases between. Germline V CDR1 and CDR2: DFQATT, SNEGSKA (reference sequence). This clonotype turned up a few times. No antigen is known for it. TCRdb redid the calling of the 5' RACE reads with MiXCR, one entry per CDR3 protein. The profile shows 500,000 to 650,000 distinct CDR3 sequences, roughly a sixth of them singletons. The chain carries TRBV20-1 and TRBJ2-1; D gene uncertain. The sequence was obtained from a man between 18 and 29 years old who received the YFV17D yellow fever vaccine. This material consisted of PBMCs, taken about 5 days after the first yellow fever vaccination. CDR3 sequence reads: CSARGQNNNEQFF. CDR3 DNA sequence: TGCAGTGCTAGAGGGCAGAATAACAATGAGCAGTTCTTC.